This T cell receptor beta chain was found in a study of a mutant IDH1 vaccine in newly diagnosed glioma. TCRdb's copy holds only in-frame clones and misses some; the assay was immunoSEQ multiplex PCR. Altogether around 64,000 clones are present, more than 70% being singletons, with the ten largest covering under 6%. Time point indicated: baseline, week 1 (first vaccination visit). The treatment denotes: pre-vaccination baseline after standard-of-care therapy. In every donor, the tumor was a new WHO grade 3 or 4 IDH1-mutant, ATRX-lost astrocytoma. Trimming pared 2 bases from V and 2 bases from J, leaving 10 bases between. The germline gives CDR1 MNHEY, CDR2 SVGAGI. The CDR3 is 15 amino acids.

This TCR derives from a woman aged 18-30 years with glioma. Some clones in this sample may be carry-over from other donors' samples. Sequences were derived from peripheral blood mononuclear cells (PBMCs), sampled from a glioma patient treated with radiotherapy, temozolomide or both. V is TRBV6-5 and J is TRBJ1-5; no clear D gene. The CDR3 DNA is TGTGCCAGCAGTTACGGCGGGGTTGGCAATCAGCCCCAGCATTTT. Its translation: CASSYGGVGNQPQHF.